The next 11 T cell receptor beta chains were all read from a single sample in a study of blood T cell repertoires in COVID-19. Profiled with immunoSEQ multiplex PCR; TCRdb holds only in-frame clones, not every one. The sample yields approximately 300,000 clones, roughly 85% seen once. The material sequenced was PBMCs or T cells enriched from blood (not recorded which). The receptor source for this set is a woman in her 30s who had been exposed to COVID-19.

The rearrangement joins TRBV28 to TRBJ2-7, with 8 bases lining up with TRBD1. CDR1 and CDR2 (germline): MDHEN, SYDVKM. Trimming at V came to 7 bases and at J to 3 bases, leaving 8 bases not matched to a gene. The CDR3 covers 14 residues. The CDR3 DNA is TGTGCCAGCAATGGACAGGGAGGAAGCTACGAGCAGTACTTC. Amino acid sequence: CASNGQGGSYEQYF.

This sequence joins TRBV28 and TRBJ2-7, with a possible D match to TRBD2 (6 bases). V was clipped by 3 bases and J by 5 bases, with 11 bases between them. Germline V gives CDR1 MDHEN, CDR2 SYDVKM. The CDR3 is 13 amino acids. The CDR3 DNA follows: TGTGCCAGCAGTTTCCCGGGAGCCGACGAGCAGTACTTC. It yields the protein CASSFPGADEQYF.

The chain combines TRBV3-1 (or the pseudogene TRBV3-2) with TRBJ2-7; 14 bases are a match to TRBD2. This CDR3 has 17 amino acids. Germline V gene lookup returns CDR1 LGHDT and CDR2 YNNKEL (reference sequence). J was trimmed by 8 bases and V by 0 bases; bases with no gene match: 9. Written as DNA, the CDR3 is TGTGCCAGCAGCCAAGATTTACCCGGGACTAGCGGGGGCAAGCAGTACTTC. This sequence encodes CASSQDLPGTSGGKQYF.

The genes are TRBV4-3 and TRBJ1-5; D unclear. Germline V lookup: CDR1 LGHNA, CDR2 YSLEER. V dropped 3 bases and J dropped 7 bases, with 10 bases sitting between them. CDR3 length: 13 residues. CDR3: CASSQRERQPQHF. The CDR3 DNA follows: TGCGCCAGCAGCCAGAGGGAGAGACAGCCCCAGCATTTT.

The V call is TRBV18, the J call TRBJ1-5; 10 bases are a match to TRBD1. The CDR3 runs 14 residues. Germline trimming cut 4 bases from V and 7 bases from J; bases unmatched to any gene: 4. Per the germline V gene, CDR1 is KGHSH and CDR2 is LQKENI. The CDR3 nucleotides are TGTGCCAGCTCACAGACAGGGGGCGACCAGCCCCAGCATTTT. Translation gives CASSQTGGDQPQHF.

The CDR3 DNA sequence: TGTGCCAGCAGCCTGGGACTTGAGTACGAGCAGTACTTC. Protein sequence: CASSLGLEYEQYF. The J gene is TRBJ2-7, the V gene TRBV28; tentative D call: TRBD2 (6 bases). Germline CDR1 MDHEN, CDR2 SYDVKM. CDR3 size: 13 residues. V lost 6 bases to trimming and J lost 4 bases, with 13 bases between them.

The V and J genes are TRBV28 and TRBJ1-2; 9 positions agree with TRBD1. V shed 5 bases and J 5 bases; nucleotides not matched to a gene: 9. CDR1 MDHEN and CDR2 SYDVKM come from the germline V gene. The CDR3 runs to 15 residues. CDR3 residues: CASSGSGTGKYGYTF. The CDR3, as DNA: TGTGCCAGCAGTGGAAGCGGGACAGGGAAGTATGGCTACACCTTC.

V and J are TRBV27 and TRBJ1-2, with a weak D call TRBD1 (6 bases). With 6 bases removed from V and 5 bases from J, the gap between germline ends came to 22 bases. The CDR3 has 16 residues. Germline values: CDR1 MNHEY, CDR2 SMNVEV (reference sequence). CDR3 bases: TGTGCCAGCAGCAAAACTTACAGGGAAAACGCTTATGGCTACACCTTC. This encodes CASSKTYRENAYGYTF.

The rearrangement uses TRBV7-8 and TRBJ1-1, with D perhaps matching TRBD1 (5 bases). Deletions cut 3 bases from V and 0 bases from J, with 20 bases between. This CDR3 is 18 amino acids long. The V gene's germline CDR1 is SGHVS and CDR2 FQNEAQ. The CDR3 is CASSFFGRALGMNTEAFF. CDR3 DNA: TGTGCCAGCAGCTTTTTTGGCAGGGCGTTGGGGATGAACACTGAAGCTTTCTTT.

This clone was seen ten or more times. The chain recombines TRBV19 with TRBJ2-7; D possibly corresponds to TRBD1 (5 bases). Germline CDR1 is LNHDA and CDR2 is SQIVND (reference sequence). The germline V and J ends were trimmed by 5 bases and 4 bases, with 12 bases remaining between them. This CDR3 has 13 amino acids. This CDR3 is CASSLTGYYEQYF. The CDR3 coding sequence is TGTGCCAGTAGTTTAACAGGATATTACGAGCAGTACTTC. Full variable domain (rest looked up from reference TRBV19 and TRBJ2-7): DGGITQSPKYLFRKEGQNVTLSCEQNLNHDAMYWYRQDPGQGLRLIYYSQIVNDFQKGDIAEGYSVSREKKESFPLTVTSAQKNPTAFYLCASSLTGYYEQYFGPGTRLTVT.

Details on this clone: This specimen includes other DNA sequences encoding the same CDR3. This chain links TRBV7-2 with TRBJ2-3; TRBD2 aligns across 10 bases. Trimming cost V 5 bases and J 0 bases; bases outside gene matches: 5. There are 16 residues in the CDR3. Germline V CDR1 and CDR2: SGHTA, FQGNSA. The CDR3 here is CASSLRLAGSTDTQYF. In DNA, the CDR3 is TGTGCCAGCAGCCTCCGACTAGCGGGTAGCACAGATACGCAGTATTTT.